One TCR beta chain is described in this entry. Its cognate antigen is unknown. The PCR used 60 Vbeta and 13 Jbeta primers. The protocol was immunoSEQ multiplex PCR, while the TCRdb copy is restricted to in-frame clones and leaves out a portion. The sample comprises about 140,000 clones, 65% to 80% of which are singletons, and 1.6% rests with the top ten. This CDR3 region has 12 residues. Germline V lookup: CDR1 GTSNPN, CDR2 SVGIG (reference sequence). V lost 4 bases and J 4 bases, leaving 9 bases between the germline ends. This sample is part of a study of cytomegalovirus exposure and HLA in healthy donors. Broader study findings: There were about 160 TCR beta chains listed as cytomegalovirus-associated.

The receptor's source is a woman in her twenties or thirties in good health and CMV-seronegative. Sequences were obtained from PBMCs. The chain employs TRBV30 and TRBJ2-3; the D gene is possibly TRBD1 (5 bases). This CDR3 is CAWKGFPDTQYF. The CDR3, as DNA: TGTGCCTGGAAGGGGTTTCCAGATACGCAGTATTTT.